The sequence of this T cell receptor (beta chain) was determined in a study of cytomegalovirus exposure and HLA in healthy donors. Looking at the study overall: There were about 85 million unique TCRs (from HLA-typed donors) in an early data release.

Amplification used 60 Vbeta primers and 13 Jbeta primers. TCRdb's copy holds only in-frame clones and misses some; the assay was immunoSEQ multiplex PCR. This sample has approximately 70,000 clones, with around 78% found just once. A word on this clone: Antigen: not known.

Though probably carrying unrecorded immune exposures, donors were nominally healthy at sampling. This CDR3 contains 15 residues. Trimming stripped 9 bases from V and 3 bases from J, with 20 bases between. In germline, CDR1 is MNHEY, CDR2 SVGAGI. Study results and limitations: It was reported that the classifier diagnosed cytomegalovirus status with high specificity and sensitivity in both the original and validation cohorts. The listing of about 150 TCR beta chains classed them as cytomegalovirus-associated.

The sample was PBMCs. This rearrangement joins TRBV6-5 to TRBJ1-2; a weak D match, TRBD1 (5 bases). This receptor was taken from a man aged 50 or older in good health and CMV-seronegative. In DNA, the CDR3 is TGTGCCAGTAGATACTCGGGGCAGTCGGACTATGGCTACACCTTC. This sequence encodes CASRYSGQSDYGYTF.